The 3 T cell receptor beta chains listed next were all sequenced from one sample in a study of memory CD4+ T cells and cytomegalovirus serostatus. Single viable CD3+CD4+CD8-CD45RO+ cells were sorted as the memory CD4+ T cells. Sequencing was performed with immunoSEQ multiplex PCR; in TCRdb, only in-frame clones are kept and a portion is missing. The sample lists about 41,000 clones; 70% to 80% were seen once. Sequenced input: memory CD4+ T cells from blood. Receptor source: an adult in good health and CMV-seronegative.

This chain connects TRBV5-1 to TRBJ1-3, with D hard to call. V shed 0 bases and J shed 0 bases, with 7 bases lying between them. The V gene's germline CDR1 is SGHRS and CDR2 YFSETQ. The CDR3 runs to 15 residues. The CDR3: CASSLVARSGNTIYF. The CDR3 DNA is TGCGCCAGCAGCTTGGTTGCTCGCTCTGGAAACACCATATATTTT.

The chain has TRBV6-1 and TRBJ2-7; 7 positions match TRBD1. With V trimmed by 10 bases and J by 7 bases, 7 bases remained unmatched. The CDR3 is 11 amino acids. The germline V gene encodes CDR1 MNHNS and CDR2 SASEGT. The CDR3 DNA is TGTGCCACTAGACAGGGTTGGGAGCAGTACTTC. The encoded protein is CATRQGWEQYF.

The V call is TRBV19, the J call TRBJ1-3; TRBD1 agrees at 9 bases. Germline CDR1 reads LNHDA; CDR2 reads SQIVND (reference sequence). The CDR3 is 15 amino acids. V lost 8 bases to trimming and J lost 6 bases; unmatched junction nucleotides: 11. CDR3 loop: CASVSGQGKTNTIYF. In DNA form, the CDR3 reads TGTGCCAGTGTATCTGGACAGGGGAAGACAAACACCATATATTTT. The whole variable domain, filled in from reference TRBV19 and TRBJ1-3, reads DGGITQSPKYLFRKEGQNVTLSCEQNLNHDAMYWYRQDPGQGLRLIYYSQIVNDFQKGDIAEGYSVSREKKESFPLTVTSAQKNPTAFYLCASVSGQGKTNTIYFGEGSWLTVV.